This T cell receptor beta chain comes out of a study of identical twins. Study conclusions and caveats: Models predicted less out-of-frame TCR alpha sharing in monozygotic twins than was found. Conclusions were based on cross-sectional statistical analysis, without following the same donors. Diverse VJ usage suggested most zero-insertion clonotypes were not invariant T cells.

Comments on this clonotype: Its antigen remains unidentified.

TCRdb called the 5' RACE reads again in MiXCR, with one record for every CDR3 protein. The sample includes a few hundred thousand distinct CDR3 sequences, roughly 20% of them seen just once. Trimming shortened V by 2 bases and J by 0 bases, and 15 bases separated the two germline ends. CDR1 and CDR2 from the germline V gene are MGHRA and YSYEKL. The CDR3 contains 17 residues. V usage is TRBV4-1 and J usage is TRBJ2-3; the D call may be TRBD1 or TRBD2 (5 bases each). Sequencing was performed on naive T cells sorted from blood. The source is a man over 45 in good health. The DNA of the CDR3 is TGCGCCAGCAGCCAAAGGGGAGTAGATTTCAGCACAGATACGCAGTATTTT. Protein: CASSQRGVDFSTDTQYF.